The 23 T cell receptor beta chains in this list originate from one sample, sequenced in a study of control samples from healthy donors and cancer patients. Data came from immunoSEQ multiplex PCR; TCRdb stores just in-frame clones and leaves some out. The sample records tens of thousands of clones, roughly nine tenths being singletons. What was sequenced was blood. The receptors were sampled from a woman between 50 and 59 years old in good health.

This clone was seen just once. The chain uses TRBV10-3 and TRBJ2-7; D tentatively fits TRBD1 or TRBD2 (6 bases each). The germline V and J ends were trimmed by 0 bases and 3 bases, with 9 bases remaining between them. CDR3 size: 14 residues. Germline V gives CDR1 ENHRY, CDR2 SYGVKD. For the CDR3, the DNA is TGTGCCATCAGTGAGTCTGGAGGGGGCTACGAGCAGTACTTC. This gives the protein CAISESGGGYEQYF.

The gene calls are TRBV30 and TRBJ1-5, with no clear D. This CDR3 spans 13 amino acids. Trimming removed 1 base at V and 0 bases at J, with 4 bases between. Germline-derived CDR1 and CDR2 are GTSNPN and SVGIG (reference sequence). The CDR3 here is CAWSGHSNQPQHF. CDR3 nucleotide sequence: TGTGCCTGGAGTGGGCATAGCAATCAGCCCCAGCATTTT.

The rearrangement uses TRBV9 and TRBJ1-1; 8 bases fit TRBD1. Per germline, CDR1 SGDLS and CDR2 YYNGEE. The CDR3 spans 15 residues. V trimming: 1 base; J trimming: 4 bases; junction bases outside the gene matches: 6. The CDR3 DNA reads as TGTGCCAGCAGCGTAAGCGACAGGGGTACCACTGAAGCTTTCTTT. It specifies CASSVSDRGTTEAFF. The complete variable domain, with remaining parts taken from reference TRBV9 and TRBJ1-1, reads DSGVTQTPKHLITATGQRVTLRCSPRSGDLSVYWYQQSLDQGLQFLIQYYNGEERAKGNILERFSAQQFPDLHSELNLSSLELGDSALYFCASSVSDRGTTEAFFGQGTRLTVV.

The gene calls are TRBV10-3 and TRBJ1-4; 7 nucleotides line up with TRBD1. The trim removed 2 bases at V and 8 bases at J, leaving 5 bases unmatched. The germline V gene has CDR1 ENHRY and CDR2 SYGVKD. The CDR3 extends over 14 amino acids. The CDR3 nucleotides are TGTGCCATCAGTGAGCGACAGGGTAACGAAAAACTGTTTTTT. This gives the protein CAISERQGNEKLFF.

This sequence joins TRBV15 and TRBJ1-1; 10 bases line up with TRBD1. CDR3 length equals 15 residues. V gave up 3 bases and J gave up 4 bases; unmatched junction bases: 5. Germline CDR1 LNHNV, CDR2 YYDKDF (reference sequence). The CDR3, as DNA: TGTGCCACCAGCAGGGACAGGGGGATTGGCACTGAAGCTTTCTTT. Protein sequence: CATSRDRGIGTEAFF.

The J gene is TRBJ2-7, the V gene TRBV19; D gene unclear. Germline CDR1 LNHDA, CDR2 SQIVND (reference sequence). V was cut by 5 bases and J by 3 bases, with 14 bases left in between. The CDR3 covers 14 residues. The chain's CDR3 is CASSVTGPNYEQYF. In DNA form, the CDR3 reads TGTGCCAGTAGTGTTACCGGACCCAACTACGAGCAGTACTTC. The entire variable domain, with the rest obtained from reference TRBV19 and TRBJ2-7, is as follows: DGGITQSPKYLFRKEGQNVTLSCEQNLNHDAMYWYRQDPGQGLRLIYYSQIVNDFQKGDIAEGYSVSREKKESFPLTVTSAQKNPTAFYLCASSVTGPNYEQYFGPGTRLTVT.

This chain links TRBV2 with TRBJ2-7; D is undetermined. CDR1 is SNHLY, CDR2 FYNNEI, per germline. V shed 3 bases and J shed 5 bases, with 14 bases lying between them. CDR3 length: 14 amino acids. In DNA form, the CDR3 reads TGTGCCAGCAGTGATAATATAAGGTACCACGAGCAGTACTTC. The encoded protein is CASSDNIRYHEQYF.

The V call is TRBV7-9, the J call TRBJ2-7, with D possibly matching TRBD2 (6 bases). CDR1 and CDR2 from the germline V gene are SEHNR and FQNEAQ (reference sequence). This CDR3 spans 13 amino acids. V lost 4 bases and J lost 4, with 11 bases in between. The CDR3 sequence is CASSSGDRYEQYF. The CDR3 nucleotides read TGTGCCAGCAGCTCGGGGGACCGATACGAGCAGTACTTC. Variable domain in full (rest from reference TRBV7-9 and TRBJ2-7): DTGVSQNPRHKITKRGQNVTFRCDPISEHNRLYWYRQTLGQGPEFLTYFQNEAQLEKSRLLSDRFSAERPKGSFSTLEIQRTEQGDSAMYLCASSSGDRYEQYFGPGTRLTVT.

The chain couples TRBV7-9 to TRBJ2-1; D perhaps matches TRBD2 (5 bases). V lost 1 base to trimming and J lost 0 bases, with 7 bases between them. The V gene's germline CDR1 is SEHNR and CDR2 FQNEAQ (reference sequence). This CDR3 comprises 15 residues. CDR3 sequence: CASSLVGSSYNEQFF. As DNA, the CDR3 is TGTGCCAGCAGCTTAGTAGGGAGCTCCTACAATGAGCAGTTCTTC.

The chain carries TRBV6-1 and TRBJ2-6, with D maybe TRBD2 (6 bases). There are 15 residues in the CDR3. Trimming shortened V by 2 bases and J by 2 bases, and 7 bases separated the two germline ends. Germline values: CDR1 MNHNS, CDR2 SASEGT. The CDR3, as DNA: TGTGCCAGCAGTGAATGGGGGGCTGGGGCCAACGTCCTGACTTTC. The encoded protein is CASSEWGAGANVLTF.

A note on this clone: No DNA is shown, since the ends of the CDR3 on it are uncertain; the CDR3 is the one TCRdb lists. J is TRBJ2-1 and V is TRBV30; the D call in the table, TRBD2, was not verified against the DNA. The CDR3 spans 14 residues, counting both ends. CDR1 GTSNPN and CDR2 SVGIG come from the germline V gene (reference sequence). The chain's CDR3 is CAWASGTSGRAKFF.

CDR3 loop: CASARGQTVWETQYF. CDR3 in DNA: TGTGCCAGTGCCCGAGGACAAACCGTCTGGGAGACCCAGTACTTC. The chain joins TRBV19 to TRBJ2-5; tentatively, D is TRBD1 (5 bases). Germline V CDR1 and CDR2: LNHDA, SQIVND (reference sequence). The CDR3 consists of 15 residues. V lost 8 bases, J lost 5 bases, and 21 bases lay in between.

This clone was recorded a few times. This chain links TRBV6-5 with TRBJ1-1, with 7 bases that match TRBD1. Germline CDR1 reads MNHEY; CDR2 reads SVGAGI. V trimming: 11 bases; J trimming: 4 bases; junction bases outside the gene matches: 10. CDR3 size: 13 residues. CDR3 in amino acids: CAGGETGSTEAFF. The CDR3, as DNA: TGTGCCGGGGGGGAGACAGGGAGCACTGAAGCTTTCTTT.

This chain joins TRBV6-1 and TRBJ2-3; 7 bases map to TRBD2. Germline V lookup: CDR1 MNHNS, CDR2 SASEGT. Unmatched junction bases numbered 13, after V lost 3 bases and J lost 4 bases. CDR3 length: 17 residues. As DNA, the CDR3 is TGTGCCAGCAGTGATGCAGGATCGGCGGGAGTCCCAGATACGCAGTATTTT. This encodes CASSDAGSAGVPDTQYF.

This rearrangement joins TRBV1 to TRBJ2-1; the table's D call, TRBD2, has no DNA check behind it. TRBV1 is a recognized pseudogene. This CDR3 spans 19 amino acids. CDR3 DNA: TGCACCAGCAGCCAAGCTGTGGGCATAGCGGGAGAGATGAACAATGAGCAGTTCTTC. Amino acid sequence: CTSSQAVGIAGEMNNEQFF.

The chain uses TRBV4-1 and TRBJ1-2; 7 nucleotides align to TRBD1. The germline V gene has CDR1 MGHRA and CDR2 YSYEKL. With 0 bases clipped from V and 4 bases from J, the junction kept 17 bases outside the gene matches. The CDR3 extends over 19 amino acids. As DNA, the CDR3 is TGCGCCAGCAGCCAAGATAGTATGCAGGGGGTGACGTTCGGCTATGGCTACACCTTC. Translated, it gives CASSQDSMQGVTFGYGYTF.

This clone was picked up one time. The genes are TRBV12-3 or TRBV12-4 and TRBJ2-7; D perhaps matches TRBD2 (5 bases). This CDR3 contains 13 residues. V was clipped by 6 bases and J by 0 bases, with 9 bases between them. Here the CDR3 DNA reads TGTGCCAGCAGCTGGGAGCGCTCCTACGAGCAGTACTTC. Translating it yields CASSWERSYEQYF.

The V and J genes are TRBV5-1 and TRBJ2-2; 11 bases are a match to TRBD2. Germline V gene sequence: CDR1 SGHRS, CDR2 YFSETQ. This CDR3 region has 17 residues. Unmatched junction bases numbered 6, after V lost 1 base and J lost 4 bases. CDR3 nucleotide sequence: TGCGCCAGCAGCTTGCCTCTAGCGGGAGGTTTCACCGGGGAGCTGTTTTTT. Amino acids: CASSLPLAGGFTGELFF.

This sequence joins TRBV18 and TRBJ2-5, with a tentative D call TRBD2 (5 bases). This CDR3 is built from 13 residues. CDR1 and CDR2 (germline): KGHSH, LQKENI. V lost 1 base to trimming and J lost 3 bases, with 6 bases between them. Here the CDR3 DNA reads TGTGCCAGCTCACCACGGACTGAAGAGACCCAGTACTTC. Its protein is CASSPRTEETQYF.

The chain links TRBV5-4 to TRBJ1-3; D possibly corresponds to TRBD1 (5 bases). The germline V gene has CDR1 SGHNT and CDR2 YYREEE (reference sequence). V was clipped by 7 bases and J by 0 bases, with 11 bases between them. This CDR3 region has 14 residues. CDR3: CASGDSPSGNTIYF. The CDR3 DNA follows: TGTGCCAGCGGTGACAGTCCCTCTGGAAACACCATATATTTT.

The gene calls are TRBV5-6 and TRBJ2-7, with TRBD1 identical over 12 bases. J gave up 7 bases and V 0 bases, and 5 bases lay outside the gene matches. From germline, CDR1 is SGHDT and CDR2 YYEEEE. The CDR3 runs 15 residues. The CDR3 sequence: CASSLGGQGAEEQYF. The CDR3 DNA follows: TGTGCCAGCAGCTTGGGGGGACAGGGGGCTGAAGAGCAGTACTTC.

V and J are TRBV5-5 and TRBJ2-7, with D perhaps TRBD2 (5 bases). The V end lost 2 bases, the J end lost 5 bases, and 14 bases lay between the germline ends. Germline CDR1 SGHKS, CDR2 YYEKEE (reference sequence). CDR3 length: 14 residues. The CDR3 region is CASSFFGKIDEQYF. The CDR3 DNA is TGTGCCAGCAGCTTTTTCGGGAAAATAGACGAGCAGTACTTC.

The rearrangement joins TRBV6-2 or TRBV6-3 to TRBJ2-7; 7 bases match TRBD1. The CDR3 runs to 14 residues. Germline CDR1 is MNHEY and CDR2 is SVGEGT. V was clipped by 6 bases and J by 3 bases; unmatched bases: 8. For the CDR3, the DNA is TGTGCCAGCAGCCTGACAGGGTCTCTCTACGAGCAGTACTTC. It translates to CASSLTGSLYEQYF.